The 26 T cell receptor beta chains below come from one sample, sequenced in a study of T cell responses to AZD1222 COVID-19 vaccine (dated by TCRdb to about 2021). Library creation used the immunoSEQ multiplex PCR assay. TCRdb carries this immuneACCESS record with in-frame sequences only. Its versions omit some clonotypes, under half of them owing to an unresolved V gene in the studies checked, with the rest unexplained. Recorded for this sample are 75,000 to 100,000 clones; about 88% of them occurred a single time. The top ten clones comprise roughly 3% of the sample. According to the study, the label for this sample's time point signals: baseline before first vaccination. Specimen: peripheral blood, collected on day 0 of AZD1222 vaccination. The receptors shown here come from an adult in good health.

This chain links TRBV19 with TRBJ2-2, with 12 positions matching TRBD1. J lost 2 bases, V lost 8 bases, and 0 bases had no gene match. Germline V gives CDR1 LNHDA, CDR2 SQIVND (reference sequence). CDR3 length: 14 residues. CDR3: CASGTGGNTGELFF. The CDR3 DNA is TGTGCCAGTGGGACAGGGGGCAACACCGGGGAGCTGTTTTTT.

The CDR3 is CASSPNWDLKGFF. The CDR3 DNA is TGTGCCAGCAGCCCCAATTGGGATTTAAAGGGGTTCTTC. V and J are TRBV16 and TRBJ2-1; D is unclear. The CDR3 extends over 13 amino acids. V was pared by 4 bases and J by 15 bases, with 19 bases between. Germline V CDR1 and CDR2: KGHSY, FQNENV.

The chain is built from TRBV5-1 and TRBJ1-3; 7 bases align to TRBD1. CDR3 length: 16 amino acids. J gave up 3 bases and V 3 bases, and 9 bases lay outside the gene matches. From germline, CDR1 is SGHRS and CDR2 YFSETQ. CDR3 region: CASSSPLTGNGNTIYF. CDR3 sequence (DNA): TGCGCCAGCAGCTCCCCACTGACAGGGAATGGAAACACCATATATTTT.

The V and J genes are TRBV3-1 (or the pseudogene TRBV3-2) and TRBJ1-2; TRBD1 matches 7 bases. The length of the CDR3 is 14 residues. V lost 1 base, J lost 8 bases, and 7 bases stayed unmatched. Germline CDR1 is LGHDT and CDR2 is YNNKEL (reference sequence). The CDR3 loop is CASSQGPQGGGYTF. The CDR3 nucleotides are TGTGCCAGCAGCCAAGGCCCCCAGGGGGGCGGCTACACCTTC.

This chain connects TRBV11-3 to TRBJ2-4; D is tentatively TRBD1 or TRBD2 (6 bases each). The CDR3 extends over 18 amino acids. The germline CDR1 and CDR2 sequences are SGHNT and YENEEA. V shed 3 bases and J shed 0 bases, with 18 bases lying between them. The CDR3: CASSLRGAAALAKNIQYF. The CDR3 DNA reads as TGTGCCAGCAGCTTGAGGGGGGCGGCAGCTCTAGCCAAAAACATTCAGTACTTC.

The J gene is TRBJ2-7, the V gene TRBV11-3; the D gene is possibly TRBD1 (6 bases). Trimming removed 0 bases from V and 3 bases from J, with 12 bases in between. The CDR3 consists of 15 residues. Germline loops: CDR1 SGHNT, CDR2 YENEEA. The CDR3 sequence is CASSLDRPQGYEQYF. DNA of the CDR3: TGTGCCAGCAGCTTAGACCGGCCACAGGGCTACGAGCAGTACTTC.

V is TRBV3-1 (or the pseudogene TRBV3-2) and J is TRBJ1-5; TRBD1 aligns across 8 bases. The CDR3 runs to 15 residues. Unmatched junction bases numbered 10, after V lost 5 bases and J lost 7 bases. Germline-derived CDR1 and CDR2 are LGHDT and YNNKEL (reference sequence). The CDR3 here is CASSFRQGSNQPQHF. CDR3 bases: TGTGCCAGCAGCTTCCGACAGGGGTCGAACCAGCCCCAGCATTTT.

The chain carries TRBV30 and TRBJ1-6; D unclear. V shed 4 bases and J shed 6 bases, with 7 bases lying between them. Germline V CDR1 and CDR2: GTSNPN, SVGIG (reference sequence). The CDR3 totals 12 residues. This chain's CDR3 is CAWMRVNSPLHF. The CDR3 nucleotides read TGTGCCTGGATGCGGGTTAATTCACCCCTCCACTTT.

The chain combines TRBV3-1 (or the pseudogene TRBV3-2) with TRBJ1-3; D unresolved. V dropped 0 bases and J dropped 4 bases, with 10 bases sitting between them. The CDR3 length is 15 residues. Germline lookup yields CDR1 LGHDT and CDR2 YNNKEL (reference sequence). The CDR3 reads CASSQESRTGNTIYF. DNA for the CDR3: TGTGCCAGCAGCCAAGAATCAAGAACAGGAAACACCATATATTTT.

The chain links TRBV6-5 to TRBJ1-2; D not resolved. Germline CDR1 MNHEY, CDR2 SVGAGI. The CDR3 is 13 amino acids. With 10 bases removed from V and 2 bases from J, the gap between germline ends came to 14 bases. CDR3 in DNA: TGTGCCACCCGGACGTTTGGAAACTATGGCTACACCTTC. This gives the protein CATRTFGNYGYTF.

The chain couples TRBV3-1 (or the pseudogene TRBV3-2) to TRBJ1-5, with a weak D call TRBD1 (6 bases). CDR1 and CDR2 (germline): LGHDT, YNNKEL (reference sequence). The ends were cut back, 3 bases at V and 3 bases at J, with 6 bases in the middle. This CDR3 has 13 residues. The CDR3 DNA follows: TGTGCCAGCAGCCAGGGGGCCAATCAGCCCCAGCATTTT. Residues: CASSQGANQPQHF.

This clone appeared once. V gene TRBV6-1 combines with J gene TRBJ1-2, with TRBD1 as a possible D gene (5 bases). The CDR3 is 15 residues long. Germline V lookup: CDR1 MNHNS, CDR2 SASEGT. Deletions cut 1 base from V and 1 base from J, with 10 bases between. CDR3 DNA sequence: TGTGCCAGCAGTGAAGTGACAGCGCTTAACTATGGCTACACCTTC. It is translated as CASSEVTALNYGYTF.

This clone occurred once. The V call is TRBV5-5, the J call TRBJ2-1; 10 bases are a match to TRBD2. Germline CDR1 reads SGHKS; CDR2 reads YYEKEE (reference sequence). J was trimmed by 4 bases and V by 4 bases; bases with no gene match: 14. This CDR3 region has 18 residues. CDR3 coding DNA: TGTGCCAGCAGCCTCGGGGTAGCGGGGGGCCTGATTTACAATGAGCAGTTCTTC. This encodes CASSLGVAGGLIYNEQFF.

The rearrangement links TRBV28 to TRBJ2-7; 9 bases align to TRBD1. Trimming removed 6 bases from V and 1 base from J; junction bases left unmatched: 7. CDR1 is MDHEN and CDR2 is SYDVKM in the germline V gene. This CDR3 spans 15 amino acids. The CDR3 nucleotides are TGTGCCAGCAGGCCACCGGGACAGGGTTCCTACGAGCAGTACTTC. Its translation: CASRPPGQGSYEQYF.

V is TRBV9 and J is TRBJ1-6; no clear D gene. Germline lookup yields CDR1 SGDLS and CDR2 YYNGEE. Trimming removed 1 base from V and 4 bases from J, with 6 bases in between. The CDR3 spans 14 residues. CDR3 DNA: TGTGCCAGCAGCGTAAAGCCTTATAATTCACCCCTCCACTTT. Protein sequence: CASSVKPYNSPLHF.

V and J are TRBV6-5 and TRBJ1-1, with D possibly TRBD1 on 6 matching bases. CDR1 and CDR2 from the germline V gene are MNHEY and SVGAGI. Trimming took 0 bases from V and 1 from J, leaving 12 bases between them. This CDR3 spans 16 amino acids. The CDR3 region is CASSYSSGVGNTEAFF. In DNA, the CDR3 is TGTGCCAGCAGTTACTCATCAGGGGTAGGGAACACTGAAGCTTTCTTT.

The chain has TRBV19 and TRBJ2-5; possibly TRBD1 for D (6 bases). Germline-derived CDR1 and CDR2 are LNHDA and SQIVND (reference sequence). CDR3 length equals 13 residues. Trimming cost V 6 bases and J 5 bases, with 13 bases left between them. The CDR3 DNA follows: TGTGCCAGTAGGAAACAGGGAATCGAGACCCAGTACTTC. It encodes CASRKQGIETQYF.

This chain connects TRBV21-1 to TRBJ2-1; the tabulated D call, TRBD1, remains unverified against the DNA. TRBV21-1 is flagged as a pseudogene. The CDR3 length is 16 residues. CDR3 sequence reads: CARGEQGPILWNEQFF. CDR3 sequence (DNA): TGTGCCAGGGGGGAGCAGGGGCCGATATTATGGAATGAGCAGTTCTTC.

This sequence joins TRBV30 and TRBJ2-3, with a weak D call TRBD1 (5 bases). Germline V lookup: CDR1 GTSNPN, CDR2 SVGIG (reference sequence). This CDR3 comprises 14 residues. Trimming removed 2 bases from V and 3 bases from J, with 12 bases in between. The CDR3 bases are TGTGCCTGGAGTCCTGGTGACAGAACAGATACGCAGTATTTT. This codes for CAWSPGDRTDTQYF.

The chain has TRBV6-2 or TRBV6-3 and TRBJ1-5, with D possibly being TRBD1 (6 bases). The length of the CDR3 is 17 residues. Per the germline V gene, CDR1 is MNHEY and CDR2 is SVGEGT. V was pared by 0 bases and J by 6 bases, with 18 bases between. CDR3 amino acids: CASSYSWQGRIGQPQHF. DNA for the CDR3: TGTGCCAGCAGTTACTCGTGGCAGGGGAGGATCGGTCAGCCCCAGCATTTT.

The chain carries TRBV7-2 and TRBJ1-2, with D tentatively TRBD1 (5 bases). V was clipped by 5 bases and J by 4 bases, with 17 bases between them. The germline V gene has CDR1 SGHTA and CDR2 FQGNSA. The CDR3 totals 15 residues. Here the CDR3 reads CASSNRGPGGYGYTF. CDR3 DNA sequence: TGTGCCAGCAGCAACCGGGGCCCTGGAGGCTATGGCTACACCTTC.

The gene calls are TRBV5-1 and TRBJ2-5, with 11 nucleotides matching TRBD1. This CDR3 has 16 residues. Germline V gene sequence: CDR1 SGHRS, CDR2 YFSETQ. The V gene end was trimmed by 4 bases and the J gene end by 0 bases; junction bases not matched to a gene: 5. The CDR3 DNA follows: TGCGCCAGCAGCGGAGGGACAGGGGGATACCAAGAGACCCAGTACTTC. Translating it yields CASSGGTGGYQETQYF.

This sequence joins TRBV6-4 and TRBJ1-5; D ambiguous. Germline-derived CDR1 and CDR2 are MRHNA and SNTAGT. CDR3 length: 13 residues. Trimming pared 3 bases from V and 5 bases from J, leaving 8 bases between. CDR3 residues: CASSERPDQPQHF. The DNA of the CDR3 is TGTGCCAGCAGTGAGAGGCCTGATCAGCCCCAGCATTTT.

This clone was observed once. The V gene is TRBV3-1 (or the pseudogene TRBV3-2), the J gene TRBJ2-1, with D perhaps matching TRBD1 or TRBD2 (5 bases each). The CDR3 is made up of 15 amino acids. CDR1 is LGHDT, CDR2 YNNKEL, per germline (reference sequence). The ends were cut back, 6 bases at V and 8 bases at J, with 20 bases in the middle. The CDR3 reads CASSTGTLLRDEQFF. Here the CDR3 DNA reads TGTGCCAGCAGTACCGGGACGCTATTACGGGATGAGCAGTTCTTC.

This chain joins TRBV6-1 and TRBJ2-7; the match to TRBD1 covers 9 bases. This CDR3 region has 14 residues. Looked up from germline, CDR1 is MNHNS and CDR2 is SASEGT. V shed 6 bases, J shed 6 bases, and the junction held 9 bases outside the gene matches. Here the CDR3 DNA reads TGTGCCAGCAGCCCCGGGACAGGGAAGGGCGAGCAGTACTTC. Amino acids: CASSPGTGKGEQYF.

This clone appeared a single time. The CDR3 DNA reads TGCGCCAGCAGCACCGGGTTGATGGGAGAGACCCAGTACTTC. Translating gives CASSTGLMGETQYF. The chain has TRBV5-1 and TRBJ2-5; D call uncertain. Between the trimmed V and J ends, which lost 4 bases and 4 bases, there was a span of 14 bases. The germline CDR1 and CDR2 sequences are SGHRS and YFSETQ. The CDR3 covers 14 residues.